One and the same sample provided the 22 T cell receptor beta chains below, sequenced in a study of cytomegalovirus exposure and HLA in healthy donors. The PCR made use of 60 Vbeta and 13 Jbeta primers. The assay was immunoSEQ multiplex PCR, and TCRdb's table has in-frame clones only and misses some. The table records about 51,000 clones, around 85% of them present only once. Sequencing used PBMCs. Receptors were obtained from a boy aged 10-17 years in good health and CMV-seropositive.

The chain carries TRBV7-2 and TRBJ2-7, with D possibly matching TRBD2 (5 bases). The CDR3 totals 13 residues. Trimming removed 0 bases from V and 6 bases from J, with 9 bases in between. The germline CDR1 and CDR2 sequences are SGHTA and FQGNSA. CDR3 residues: CASSLAPRGEQYF. The CDR3 region has the DNA TGTGCCAGCAGCTTAGCGCCACGGGGCGAGCAGTACTTC.

The rearrangement uses TRBV15 and TRBJ2-3; TRBD2 is a possible D gene (6 bases). This CDR3 contains 14 residues. Germline lookup yields CDR1 LNHNV and CDR2 YYDKDF (reference sequence). Deletions cut 0 bases from V and 5 bases from J, with 9 bases between. CDR3 protein: CATSRDREVDTQYF. In DNA, the CDR3 is TGTGCCACCAGCAGAGACAGGGAGGTAGATACGCAGTATTTT.

V usage is TRBV6-1 and J usage is TRBJ2-5, with TRBD1 matching 10 bases. The CDR3 sequence is 13 residues long. CDR1 MNHNS and CDR2 SASEGT come from the germline V gene. V gave up 6 bases and J gave up 5 bases; unmatched junction bases: 3. The CDR3 DNA is TGTGCCAGCAGCGACAGGGGGCAGGAGACCCAGTACTTC. Its protein is CASSDRGQETQYF.

The V and J genes are TRBV6-5 and TRBJ1-5; weak D call: TRBD1 (6 bases). The CDR3 consists of 13 residues. V was shortened by 6 bases and J by 8 bases, with 14 bases between the two germline ends. CDR1 and CDR2 from the germline V gene are MNHEY and SVGAGI. The CDR3 DNA follows: TGTGCCAGCAGGACAACAGGGAGGGAGCCCCAGCATTTT. It codes for CASRTTGREPQHF.

The table lists this clone with a count of one. DNA for the CDR3: TGTGCCAGCAGCCAAGGGCAACTAGCGGACGACAATGAGCAGTTCTTC. Translated: CASSQGQLADDNEQFF. J is TRBJ2-1 and V is TRBV4-2; the match to TRBD2 covers 8 bases. The CDR3 sequence is 16 residues long. Germline CDR1 LGHNA, CDR2 YNFKEQ. V trimming: 1 base; J trimming: 5 bases; junction bases outside the gene matches: 7.

The chain recombines TRBV4-1 with TRBJ2-4; D is perhaps TRBD2 (6 bases). CDR3 length: 16 amino acids. The germline gives CDR1 MGHRA, CDR2 YSYEKL. V was pared by 3 bases and J by 0 bases, with 12 bases between. The CDR3 spells CASSQVSGVAKNIQYF. The CDR3 DNA follows: TGCGCCAGCAGCCAGGTATCGGGGGTAGCCAAAAACATTCAGTACTTC.

The chain employs TRBV19 and TRBJ2-7, with D tentatively TRBD1 (6 bases). V was cut by 3 bases and J by 3 bases, with 12 bases left in between. The CDR3 length is 14 residues. Germline V CDR1 and CDR2: LNHDA, SQIVND (reference sequence). CDR3 DNA: TGTGCCAGTAGTATCGGGACAAAACGCTACGAGCAGTACTTC. This translates into CASSIGTKRYEQYF.

V usage is TRBV6-1 and J usage is TRBJ1-1, with a tentative D call TRBD1 (6 bases). The germline V gene encodes CDR1 MNHNS and CDR2 SASEGT. V lost 8 bases to trimming and J lost 1 base, with 17 bases between them. The length of the CDR3 is 15 residues. This CDR3 is CASSTWPTGNTEAFF. In nucleotides, the CDR3 is TGTGCCAGCTCTACCTGGCCGACAGGGAACACTGAAGCTTTCTTT.

This chain joins TRBV2 and TRBJ2-4; 10 bases match TRBD2. Germline V gives CDR1 SNHLY, CDR2 FYNNEI. J gave up 7 bases and V 7 bases, and 10 bases lay outside the gene matches. This CDR3 is built from 15 residues. The CDR3 DNA reads TGTGCCAGCACCCGACTAGCGGGTATTGGTAACATTCAGTACTTC. It is translated as CASTRLAGIGNIQYF.

A single count supports this clone. The genes are TRBV11-2 and TRBJ2-7, with a possible D match to TRBD1 (5 bases). This CDR3 is built from 16 residues. Germline CDR1 and CDR2: SGHAT and FQNNGV. Trimming left V 5 bases short and J 3 bases short, with 20 bases between. The CDR3 spells CASSPETVETDYEQYF. CDR3 sequence (DNA): TGTGCCAGCAGCCCCGAGACAGTGGAAACCGACTACGAGCAGTACTTC.

This clone was picked up a small number of times. The chain couples TRBV12-5 to TRBJ2-7; D gene ambiguous. The germline V gene has CDR1 LGHNT and CDR2 FRNRAP. The CDR3 totals 11 residues. V was shortened by 4 bases and J by 7 bases, with 8 bases between the two germline ends. The CDR3 DNA reads as TGTGCTAGTGGTTACTCCCCGGAGCAGTACTTC. Its translation: CASGYSPEQYF.

This sequence joins TRBV13 and TRBJ2-5, with D possibly matching TRBD2 (5 bases). Germline V gene data show CDR1 as PRHDT and CDR2 as FYEKMQ (reference sequence). There are 15 residues in the CDR3. Trimming left V 5 bases short and J 3 bases short, with 16 bases between. CDR3 coding DNA: TGTGCCAGCAGCGCTAGCCGATTCCTGGAAGAGACCCAGTACTTC. Translated, it gives CASSASRFLEETQYF.

This clone was seen only a few times. The gene calls are TRBV6-1 and TRBJ2-7; maybe TRBD1 (6 bases). Germline CDR1 is MNHNS and CDR2 is SASEGT. This CDR3 spans 12 amino acids. V lost 6 bases and J 5 bases, leaving 11 bases between the germline ends. CDR3 nucleotides: TGTGCCAGCAGGGACAGTCCCCACGAGCAGTACTTC. This gives the protein CASRDSPHEQYF.

V gene TRBV6-6 combines with J gene TRBJ1-4, with 10 bases matching TRBD1. Germline trimming cut 4 bases from V and 6 bases from J; bases unmatched to any gene: 5. Germline lookup yields CDR1 MNHNY and CDR2 SVGAGI (reference sequence). The CDR3 runs to 15 residues. In DNA form, the CDR3 reads TGTGCCAGCAGTTCGACCGGGACAGGGGATGAAAAACTGTTTTTT. The encoded protein is CASSSTGTGDEKLFF.

The J gene is TRBJ2-2, the V gene TRBV4-1, with D perhaps TRBD1 (5 bases). The CDR3 has 14 amino acids. Germline lookup yields CDR1 MGHRA and CDR2 YSYEKL. V gave up 5 bases and J gave up 6 bases, with 13 bases separating them. DNA of the CDR3: TGCGCCAGCAGCTTGCTAGGGGCAGCCGGGGAGCTGTTTTTT. This translates into CASSLLGAAGELFF.

In its sample, this clone was seen once. The rearrangement joins TRBV13 to TRBJ2-2; 7 bases line up with TRBD2. V shed 5 bases and J 1 base; nucleotides not matched to a gene: 16. This CDR3 contains 19 residues. Germline V gene data show CDR1 as PRHDT and CDR2 as FYEKMQ (reference sequence). CDR3 sequence: CASSRVSGQLTLNTGELFF. The CDR3 DNA follows: TGTGCCAGCAGCCGGGTTAGCGGGCAACTAACCTTGAACACCGGGGAGCTGTTTTTT.

This clone was observed a few times. V is TRBV4-1 and J is TRBJ1-2; no clear D. CDR1 and CDR2 from the germline V gene are MGHRA and YSYEKL. This CDR3 is 16 amino acids long. Trimming pared 1 base from V and 1 base from J, leaving 13 bases between. This CDR3 reads CASSQATAGGNYGYTF. CDR3 nucleotide sequence: TGCGCCAGCAGCCAAGCTACCGCAGGTGGTAACTATGGCTACACCTTC.

J is TRBJ2-5 and V is TRBV9, with 14 bases identical to TRBD2. The CDR3 consists of 16 residues. Trimming removed 0 bases from V and 6 bases from J; junction bases left unmatched: 4. The germline V gene encodes CDR1 SGDLS and CDR2 YYNGEE. The CDR3 sequence: CASSVGGLAGDQTQYF. Here the CDR3 DNA reads TGTGCCAGCAGCGTAGGGGGACTAGCGGGGGACCAGACCCAGTACTTC.

This clone is a singleton in its sample. The chain couples TRBV13 to TRBJ2-3, with TRBD2 matching 15 bases. This CDR3 contains 18 residues. V shed 5 bases and J 5 bases; nucleotides not matched to a gene: 11. The germline gives CDR1 PRHDT, CDR2 FYEKMQ (reference sequence). In DNA, the CDR3 is TGTGCCAGCAGCCCGCGGACTAGCGGGGGGGTTGTTGAAGATACGCAGTATTTT. Translated, it gives CASSPRTSGGVVEDTQYF.

This chain connects TRBV5-5 to TRBJ2-7; D unresolved. Germline V lookup: CDR1 SGHKS, CDR2 YYEKEE (reference sequence). There are 14 residues in the CDR3. Trimming pared 1 base from V and 0 bases from J, leaving 8 bases between. CDR3 sequence reads: CASSLREFSYEQYF. DNA of the CDR3: TGTGCCAGCAGCTTGCGCGAGTTCTCCTACGAGCAGTACTTC.

This chain links TRBV29-1 with TRBJ1-2; 7 positions match TRBD1. The V and J ends lost 7 bases and 3 bases, in that order; junction bases with no gene match: 11. Germline-derived CDR1 and CDR2 are SQVTM and ANQGSEA. The CDR3 runs 14 residues. The CDR3 region has the DNA TGCAGCGCTTTGACAGGGAGGCAAGACTATGGCTACACCTTC. Translated: CSALTGRQDYGYTF.

J is TRBJ2-7 and V is TRBV5-1; D is perhaps TRBD1 (5 bases). The CDR3 totals 15 residues. V was trimmed by 0 bases and J by 0 bases, leaving 10 bases between them. Germline CDR1 is SGHRS and CDR2 is YFSETQ. The CDR3 loop reads CASSLGPGHSYEQYF. The CDR3 bases are TGCGCCAGCAGCTTGGGTCCTGGACACTCCTACGAGCAGTACTTC.